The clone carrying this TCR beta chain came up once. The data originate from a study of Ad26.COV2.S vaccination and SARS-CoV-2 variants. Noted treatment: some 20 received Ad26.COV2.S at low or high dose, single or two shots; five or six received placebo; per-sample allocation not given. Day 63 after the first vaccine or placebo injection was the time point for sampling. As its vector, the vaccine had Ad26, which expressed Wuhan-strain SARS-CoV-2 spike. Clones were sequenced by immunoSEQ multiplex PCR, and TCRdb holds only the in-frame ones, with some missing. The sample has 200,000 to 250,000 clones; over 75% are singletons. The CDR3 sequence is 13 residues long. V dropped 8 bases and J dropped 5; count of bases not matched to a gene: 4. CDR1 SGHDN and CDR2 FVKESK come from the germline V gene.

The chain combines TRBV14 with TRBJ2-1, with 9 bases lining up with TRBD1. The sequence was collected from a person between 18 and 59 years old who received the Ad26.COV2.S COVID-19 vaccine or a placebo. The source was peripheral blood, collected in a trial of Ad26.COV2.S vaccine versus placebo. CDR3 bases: TGTGCCAGCCGGGACAGGGCCCACAATGAGCAGTTCTTC. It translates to CASRDRAHNEQFF.